Presented here are 22 T cell receptor beta chains from one specimen sequenced in a study of T cell responses to AZD1222 COVID-19 vaccine. Profiled with immunoSEQ multiplex PCR; TCRdb holds only in-frame clones, not every one. The sample contains 140,000 to 150,000 clones, 93% of which appear only once. Sequencing used peripheral blood, obtained on day 0 of AZD1222 vaccination. These receptors all stem from an adult in good health.

To note about this clone: Other DNA sequences of this sample code for an identical CDR3. V and J are TRBV5-6 and TRBJ2-7, with D tentatively TRBD1 or TRBD2 (6 bases each). CDR3 length equals 12 residues. The V gene's germline CDR1 is SGHDT and CDR2 YYEEEE. The V end lost 4 bases, the J end lost 7 bases, and 12 bases lay between the germline ends. This CDR3 is CASSLVGGEQYF. CDR3 nucleotides: TGTGCCAGCAGCCTAGTAGGGGGGGAGCAGTACTTC.

The chain employs TRBV27 and TRBJ1-5; a possible D gene is TRBD1 (5 bases). Trimming removed 0 bases from V and 3 bases from J, with 15 bases in between. From germline, CDR1 is MNHEY and CDR2 SMNVEV (reference sequence). The length of the CDR3 is 17 residues. CDR3 sequence reads: CASSLSGEGETNQPQHF. CDR3 in DNA: TGTGCCAGCAGTTTATCAGGGGAAGGAGAAACCAATCAGCCCCAGCATTTT.

CDR3 DNA: TGCGCCAGCAGCTTCGCGGACGGAACCTACGAGCAGTACTTC. Protein sequence: CASSFADGTYEQYF. The V and J genes are TRBV5-1 and TRBJ2-7; D is undetermined. CDR1 SGHRS and CDR2 YFSETQ come from the germline V gene. With 2 bases removed from V and 2 bases from J, the gap between germline ends came to 11 bases. This CDR3 has 14 residues.

The chain carries TRBV30 and TRBJ1-5, with D perhaps TRBD1 (5 bases). CDR1 and CDR2 (germline): GTSNPN, SVGIG (reference sequence). The CDR3 is made up of 15 amino acids. V lost 0 bases and J 0 bases, leaving 9 bases between the germline ends. CDR3: CAWSVGVYSNQPQHF. CDR3 nucleotides: TGTGCCTGGAGTGTGGGGGTCTATAGCAATCAGCCCCAGCATTTT.

This clone appeared once. This chain links TRBV19 with TRBJ1-1, with unresolved D. This CDR3 has 16 amino acids. CDR1 is LNHDA, CDR2 SQIVND, per germline (reference sequence). The V gene lost 4 bases and the J gene lost 0 bases, with 15 bases spanning the gap. In nucleotides, the CDR3 is TGTGCCAGTAGTAACCCTCAGGTTTCTTTGAACACTGAAGCTTTCTTT. It codes for CASSNPQVSLNTEAFF.

The chain is built from TRBV7-9 and TRBJ2-3, with TRBD2 matching over 12 bases. The CDR3 contains 18 residues. CDR1 and CDR2 from the germline V gene are SEHNR and FQNEAQ (reference sequence). J gave up 4 bases and V 5 bases, and 13 bases lay outside the gene matches. CDR3 coding DNA: TGTGCCAGCAGCCTTTGGACTAGCGGGAATCTTAACGCAGATACGCAGTATTTT. Amino acids: CASSLWTSGNLNADTQYF.

The CDR3 nucleotides read TGTGCCAGCAGTTTAGGGAGAAGGAGCACTGAAGCTTTCTTT. Protein sequence: CASSLGRRSTEAFF. The chain recombines TRBV27 with TRBJ1-1; D not resolved. CDR3 size: 14 residues. The germline CDR1 and CDR2 sequences are MNHEY and SMNVEV (reference sequence). V was clipped by 2 bases and J by 4 bases, with 11 bases between them.

J is TRBJ2-1 and V is TRBV4-1; 7 positions agree with TRBD2. This CDR3 region has 17 residues. Germline assignment: CDR1 MGHRA and CDR2 YSYEKL. V gave up 1 base and J gave up 1 base; unmatched junction bases: 7. CDR3 DNA sequence: TGCGCCAGCAGCCAAGCCCCGAGCGGGACTTCCTACAATGAGCAGTTCTTC. This sequence encodes CASSQAPSGTSYNEQFF.

V gene TRBV10-3 combines with J gene TRBJ2-7; 8 nucleotides agree with TRBD1. J lost 7 bases, V lost 0 bases, and 5 bases had no gene match. Germline CDR1 ENHRY, CDR2 SYGVKD. There are 14 residues in the CDR3. The CDR3 sequence is CAISESTGAGEQYF. CDR3 coding DNA: TGTGCCATCAGTGAGTCGACAGGGGCGGGGGAGCAGTACTTC.

V is TRBV15 and J is TRBJ1-6; no definite D call. Germline V gives CDR1 LNHNV, CDR2 YYDKDF (reference sequence). Between the trimmed V and J ends, which lost 7 bases and 2 bases, there was a span of 6 bases. This CDR3 has 13 amino acids. In nucleotides, the CDR3 is TGTGCCACCAAGGAGGCCTATAATTCACCCCTCCACTTT. This translates into CATKEAYNSPLHF.

The chain links TRBV5-1 to TRBJ2-7; 7 bases fit TRBD2. This CDR3 spans 17 amino acids. Germline V gives CDR1 SGHRS, CDR2 YFSETQ. J gave up 0 bases and V 4 bases, and 13 bases lay outside the gene matches. CDR3 residues: CASSKTSAREFSYEQYF. The CDR3 region has the DNA TGCGCCAGCAGCAAGACCTCGGCGCGGGAGTTCTCCTACGAGCAGTACTTC.

This clone occurred a few times. Here the CDR3 DNA reads TGTGCCAGTAGTATTAAAGGCGGGATCTCCTACAATGAGCAGTTCTTC. It translates to CASSIKGGISYNEQFF. J is TRBJ2-1 and V is TRBV19, with D perhaps TRBD2 (6 bases). The CDR3 covers 16 residues. Trimming stripped 3 bases from V and 0 bases from J, with 12 bases between. Per germline, CDR1 LNHDA and CDR2 SQIVND (reference sequence).

The V call is TRBV18, the J call TRBJ2-7; the D is unclear. This CDR3 spans 13 amino acids. V was shortened by 0 bases and J by 0 bases, with 3 bases between the two germline ends. Germline-derived CDR1 and CDR2 are KGHSH and LQKENI. This CDR3 is CASSPPSSYEQYF. The CDR3 DNA reads TGTGCCAGCTCACCACCTAGCTCCTACGAGCAGTACTTC.

The gene calls are TRBV6-5 and TRBJ2-1; 7 nucleotides line up with TRBD1. J gave up 6 bases and V 7 bases, and 6 bases lay outside the gene matches. The CDR3 consists of 13 residues. CDR1 is MNHEY and CDR2 is SVGAGI in the germline V gene. CDR3 bases: TGTGCCAGCAACCCAACAGGGGTCAATGAGCAGTTCTTC. Its translation is CASNPTGVNEQFF.

This clone came up a few times. The chain links TRBV3-1 (or the pseudogene TRBV3-2) to TRBJ2-7, with D hard to call. CDR1 is LGHDT and CDR2 is YNNKEL in the germline V gene (reference sequence). The CDR3 is 14 amino acids. The V end lost 0 bases, the J end lost 1 base, and 7 bases lay between the germline ends. Here the CDR3 reads CASSQDIQSYEQYF. The CDR3 nucleotides are TGTGCCAGCAGCCAAGATATACAATCCTACGAGCAGTACTTC.

This chain connects TRBV30 to TRBJ1-4; no clear D gene. The germline V and J ends were trimmed by 0 bases and 1 base, with 6 bases remaining between them. CDR1 and CDR2 (germline): GTSNPN, SVGIG (reference sequence). The CDR3 length is 14 residues. CDR3 sequence: CAWSVTRTNEKLFF. The DNA of the CDR3 is TGTGCCTGGAGTGTGACCCGAACTAATGAAAAACTGTTTTTT.

The chain is built from TRBV3-1 (or the pseudogene TRBV3-2) and TRBJ2-1, with D possibly matching TRBD2 (6 bases). There are 13 residues in the CDR3. Germline V gene data show CDR1 as LGHDT and CDR2 as YNNKEL (reference sequence). Trimming took 5 bases from V and 6 from J, leaving 11 bases between them. CDR3 DNA sequence: TGTGCCAGCAGCGGGACTTACGGCAATGAGCAGTTCTTC. Translation: CASSGTYGNEQFF.

The CDR3 loop reads CASSSPGIYEQYF. The CDR3 bases are TGTGCCAGCAGCTCCCCCGGGATCTACGAGCAGTACTTC. The chain has TRBV7-2 and TRBJ2-7, with D perhaps TRBD2 (5 bases). The CDR3 runs 13 residues. Germline CDR1 and CDR2: SGHTA and FQGNSA. Trimming pared 4 bases from V and 3 bases from J, leaving 10 bases between.

The chain uses TRBV2 and TRBJ2-1, with D possibly being TRBD1 (6 bases). V lost 6 bases and J lost 2, with 14 bases in between. Germline V lookup: CDR1 SNHLY, CDR2 FYNNEI. This CDR3 has 15 residues. The CDR3 region has the DNA TGTGCCAGCAGAGGGGGTGGGACGCCCTACAATGAGCAGTTCTTC. Translation: CASRGGGTPYNEQFF.

As for this clone: The junction and the germline gene differ at one end; a read error may be behind it. The chain employs TRBV7-9 and TRBJ2-2, with 8 bases matching TRBD1. This CDR3 is 15 amino acids long. The germline CDR1 and CDR2 sequences are SEHNR and FQNEAQ (reference sequence). In DNA form, the CDR3 reads TGTGCCAGCAGCCCTCGGACAGGGAACGCCGGGGAGCTGTTTTTT. Translated, it gives CASSPRTGNAGELFF. The entire variable domain, with the rest obtained from reference TRBV7-9 and TRBJ2-2, is as follows: DTGVSQNPRHKITKRGQNVTFRCDPISEHNRLYWYRQTLGQGPEFLTYFQNEAQLEKSRLLSDRFSAERPKGSFSTLEIQRTEQGDSAMYLCASSPRTGNAGELFFGEGSRLTVL.

The gene calls are TRBV3-1 (or the pseudogene TRBV3-2) and TRBJ2-3; 10 nucleotides match TRBD2. The CDR3 is 15 amino acids. The V gene end was trimmed by 3 bases and the J gene end by 4 bases; junction bases not matched to a gene: 4. The V gene's germline CDR1 is LGHDT and CDR2 YNNKEL (reference sequence). The CDR3 nucleotides read TGTGCCAGCAGCCACCTAGCGGGAGACTCAGATACGCAGTATTTT. This codes for CASSHLAGDSDTQYF.

This clone was seen only a few times. Other DNA sequences from this sample encode an identical CDR3 as well. The chain employs TRBV11-2 and TRBJ2-1; TRBD2 matches 7 bases. Germline CDR1 is SGHAT and CDR2 is FQNNGV. The CDR3 is made up of 15 amino acids. Trimming at V came to 1 base and at J to 0 bases, leaving 0 bases not matched to a gene. The CDR3 sequence is CASSLGGSSYNEQFF. The CDR3 DNA sequence: TGTGCCAGCAGCTTAGGCGGGAGCTCCTACAATGAGCAGTTCTTC. Drawing the rest from reference TRBV11-2 and TRBJ2-1, the complete variable domain is EAGVAQSPRYKIIEKRQSVAFWCNPISGHATLYWYQQILGQGPKLLIQFQNNGVVDDSQLPKDRFSAERLKGVDSTLKIQPAKLEDSAVYLCASSLGGSSYNEQFFGPGTRLTVL.